This T cell receptor beta chain was found in a study of early stage breast cancer tumors. Findings and limits, study-wide: Enriched TCRB sequences shared across patients were mostly commonly generated sequences. In 14 of 16 patients, blood comparison separated tumor from normal breast.

The method was immunoSEQ multiplex PCR; TCRdb's version includes in-frame clones alone and lacks a portion of them. The table records about 72,000 clones, under 85% of them present only once. This CDR3 has 13 amino acids. Trimming removed 6 bases from V and 7 bases from J, with 13 bases in between. Looked up from germline, CDR1 is LNHNV and CDR2 is YYDKDF (reference sequence). Worth noting for this clone: Its antigen is still unknown.

This chain uses TRBV15 with TRBJ2-1; a weak D match, TRBD2 (6 bases). This receptor was identified in a person aged 55 to 75 with breast cancer. The sample taken for sequencing was blood. CDR3 amino acids: CATSGSRENEQFF. The CDR3 coding sequence is TGTGCCACCAGTGGTTCCCGGGAGAATGAGCAGTTCTTC. Full variable domain (missing parts from reference TRBV15 and TRBJ2-1): DAMVIQNPRYQVTQFGKPVTLSCSQTLNHNVMYWYQQKSSQAPKLLFHYYDKDFNNEADTPDNFQSRRPNTSFCFLDIRSPGLGDTAMYLCATSGSRENEQFFGPGTRLTVL.